Following are 32 T cell receptor beta chains from one sample sequenced in a study of Ad26.COV2.S vaccination and SARS-CoV-2 variants. The treatment was: about 20 received Ad26.COV2.S at low or high dose, single or two shots; 5 received placebo; per-sample allocation not given. On day 63 after the first injection, vaccine and placebo recipients gave samples. The repertoire was sequenced with immunoSEQ multiplex PCR; TCRdb's copy has only in-frame clones and lacks some. This sample has some 300,000 clones, with 85% to 90% found just once. The input for sequencing was peripheral blood, taken in a trial of Ad26.COV2.S vaccine versus placebo. The receptors come from a person between 18 and 65 years old who received the Ad26.COV2.S COVID-19 vaccine or a placebo.

V usage is TRBV6-6 and J usage is TRBJ2-2; tentatively, D is TRBD1 (5 bases). The CDR3 contains 14 residues. V lost 6 bases to trimming and J lost 1 base, with 9 bases between them. Germline values: CDR1 MNHNY, CDR2 SVGAGI (reference sequence). CDR3 in amino acids: CASSTGLNTGELFF. CDR3 sequence (DNA): TGTGCCAGCAGCACAGGCCTGAACACCGGGGAGCTGTTTTTT.

This chain joins TRBV6-5 and TRBJ1-1, with TRBD1 matching over 9 bases. CDR1 and CDR2 (germline): MNHEY, SVGAGI. This CDR3 has 15 amino acids. With 0 bases clipped from V and 1 base from J, the junction kept 0 bases outside the gene matches. The CDR3 sequence: CASSYSGQGNTEAFF. The DNA of the CDR3 is TGTGCCAGCAGTTACTCGGGACAGGGGAACACTGAAGCTTTCTTT.

The CDR3 region has the DNA TGTGCCAGCAGCTTGCTAGGGGCAGGGCTCAATCAGCCCCAGCATTTT. This gives the protein CASSLLGAGLNQPQHF. The rearrangement links TRBV5-6 to TRBJ1-5, with D perhaps matching TRBD1 (5 bases). The CDR3 loop spans 16 amino acids. Germline assignment: CDR1 SGHDT and CDR2 YYEEEE. V gave up 1 base and J gave up 3 bases, with 14 bases separating them.

The rearrangement joins TRBV27 to TRBJ2-1; TRBD2 is a possible D gene (6 bases). CDR3 length equals 17 residues. Deletions cut 3 bases from V and 9 bases from J, with 24 bases between. Germline loops: CDR1 MNHEY, CDR2 SMNVEV (reference sequence). Here the CDR3 reads CASSLGPSWGAGGEQFF. The CDR3 region has the DNA TGTGCCAGCAGTTTGGGACCGTCGTGGGGTGCCGGGGGTGAGCAGTTCTTC.

V is TRBV6-5 and J is TRBJ1-2, with D unclear. The length of the CDR3 is 14 residues. Between the trimmed V and J ends, which lost 6 bases and 3 bases, there was a span of 14 bases. Germline CDR1 is MNHEY and CDR2 is SVGAGI. CDR3 amino acids: CASSRRGGDYGYTF. The CDR3 DNA reads TGTGCCAGCAGCCGCAGAGGTGGGGACTATGGCTACACCTTC.

V and J are TRBV5-6 and TRBJ1-6; perhaps TRBD1 as D (6 bases). Germline lookup yields CDR1 SGHDT and CDR2 YYEEEE. The CDR3 spans 18 residues. The germline V and J ends were trimmed by 0 bases and 9 bases, with 22 bases remaining between them. Here the CDR3 reads CASSLERAQGGIGSPLHF. In DNA form, the CDR3 reads TGTGCCAGCAGCTTGGAGAGGGCACAGGGTGGAATTGGTTCACCCCTCCACTTT.

V is TRBV7-3 and J is TRBJ2-7; the D is unclear. Germline CDR1 is SGHTA and CDR2 is FQGTGA. This CDR3 is built from 14 residues. Between the trimmed V and J ends, which lost 0 bases and 5 bases, there was a span of 11 bases. Written as DNA, the CDR3 is TGTGCCAGCAGCTTAACGGGAAGGGTTGACGAGCAGTACTTC. Encoded protein: CASSLTGRVDEQYF.

The chain combines TRBV29-1 with TRBJ1-1; D unresolved. Germline CDR1 reads SQVTM; CDR2 reads ANQGSEA. This CDR3 is built from 14 residues. Trimming removed 6 bases from V and 3 bases from J, with 17 bases in between. The CDR3 protein is CSVNGRLADTEAFF. CDR3 bases: TGCAGCGTGAATGGTCGCCTCGCTGACACTGAAGCTTTCTTT.

This clone has more than one count but fewer than ten. The chain joins TRBV9 to TRBJ1-2, with D perhaps matching TRBD1 (5 bases). From germline, CDR1 is SGDLS and CDR2 YYNGEE. The CDR3 is 19 residues long. Trimming stripped 0 bases from V and 8 bases from J, with 29 bases between. Here the CDR3 DNA reads TGTGCCAGCAGCGTAGCCGGCCAGGGAGAGATCGGGGGTACGAAAGGCTACACCTTC. This translates into CASSVAGQGEIGGTKGYTF.

The V gene is TRBV7-2, the J gene TRBJ2-5, with 7 bases matching TRBD2. The CDR3 has 15 residues. CDR1 is SGHTA and CDR2 is FQGNSA in the germline V gene. Trimming cost V 4 bases and J 4 bases; bases outside gene matches: 9. The CDR3 is CASSSGLAVGETQYF. CDR3 bases: TGTGCCAGCAGCTCCGGGCTAGCGGTGGGAGAGACCCAGTACTTC.

The chain is built from TRBV6-2 or TRBV6-3 and TRBJ1-2; weak D call: TRBD1 (6 bases). Per germline, CDR1 MNHEY and CDR2 SVGEGT. There are 12 residues in the CDR3. V was clipped by 2 bases and J by 8 bases, with 9 bases between them. The CDR3 DNA sequence: TGTGCCAGCAGTTACGCCGGGGGCGGCTACACCTTC. Protein: CASSYAGGGYTF.

The chain carries TRBV20-1 and TRBJ2-7; no clear D gene. V gave up 6 bases and J gave up 0 bases, with 6 bases separating them. Germline CDR1 reads DFQATT; CDR2 reads SNEGSKA (reference sequence). This CDR3 comprises 11 residues. CDR3 DNA sequence: TGCAGTGCCAAGGCCTCCTACGAGCAGTACTTC. It yields the protein CSAKASYEQYF.

Only one count was recorded for this clone. The rearrangement joins TRBV13 to TRBJ1-1, with 7 bases matching TRBD1. Germline V gene sequence: CDR1 PRHDT, CDR2 FYEKMQ (reference sequence). With 5 bases clipped from V and 4 bases from J, the junction kept 13 bases outside the gene matches. The CDR3 runs to 16 residues. This chain's CDR3 is CASSLVKGAGGTEAFF. The CDR3 DNA is TGTGCCAGCAGCCTCGTGAAGGGGGCAGGGGGCACTGAAGCTTTCTTT.

This clone was found once. This chain links TRBV24-1 with TRBJ2-2; D may be TRBD1 (6 bases). The V end was cut by 0 bases, the J end by 0 bases, with 10 bases between. Germline V gene lookup returns CDR1 KGHDR and CDR2 SFDVKD. This CDR3 is 17 amino acids long. For the CDR3, the DNA is TGTGCCACCAGTGATTTGGTCGGACAGTCGAACACCGGGGAGCTGTTTTTT. Its translation is CATSDLVGQSNTGELFF.

The V gene is TRBV5-1, the J gene TRBJ1-6, with 10 bases lining up with TRBD1. CDR3 size: 16 residues. In germline, CDR1 is SGHRS, CDR2 YFSETQ. The junction had 7 bases not matched to a gene; V was cut back by 4 bases and J by 6 bases. Here the CDR3 reads CASSPGRDRGNSPLHF. CDR3 DNA: TGCGCCAGCAGCCCCGGACGGGACAGGGGTAATTCACCCCTCCACTTT.

V usage is TRBV14 and J usage is TRBJ2-7; D uncertain. The CDR3 has 13 amino acids. Trimming took off 1 base at V and 4 bases at J, with 8 bases between the two ends. Germline loops: CDR1 SGHDN, CDR2 FVKESK. For the CDR3, the DNA is TGTGCCAGCAGCCAAGGACATGTGTACGAGCAGTACTTC. Amino acids: CASSQGHVYEQYF.

The J gene is TRBJ1-3, the V gene TRBV19, with D perhaps matching TRBD1 (6 bases). Germline V gene sequence: CDR1 LNHDA, CDR2 SQIVND (reference sequence). Trimming cost V 5 bases and J 1 base, with 18 bases left between them. This CDR3 spans 17 amino acids. The CDR3 DNA is TGTGCCAGTAGTCCGTACTACAGGGTTGAATCTGGAAACACCATATATTTT. Protein sequence: CASSPYYRVESGNTIYF.

In its sample, this clone was seen once. The chain links TRBV30 to TRBJ2-2; 9 bases fit TRBD2. V lost 3 bases, J lost 7 bases, and 9 bases stayed unmatched. The V gene's germline CDR1 is GTSNPN and CDR2 SVGIG (reference sequence). CDR3 length: 15 residues. CDR3: CAWSRGGVAVGELFF. CDR3 DNA: TGTGCCTGGAGCCGCGGGGGGGTGGCTGTCGGGGAGCTGTTTTTT.

This chain joins TRBV19 and TRBJ1-1; 7 bases are a match to TRBD1. Germline CDR1 reads LNHDA; CDR2 reads SQIVND (reference sequence). The CDR3 contains 14 residues. Unmatched junction bases numbered 9, after V lost 10 bases and J lost 1 base. CDR3 in DNA: TGTGCCACGCTAACGGGACAGCAGAACACTGAAGCTTTCTTT. Amino acids: CATLTGQQNTEAFF. The full variable domain, its missing parts supplied by reference TRBV19 and TRBJ1-1, is DGGITQSPKYLFRKEGQNVTLSCEQNLNHDAMYWYRQDPGQGLRLIYYSQIVNDFQKGDIAEGYSVSREKKESFPLTVTSAQKNPTAFYLCATLTGQQNTEAFFGQGTRLTVV.

Note on this clone: In the same sample, other DNA sequences code for this CDR3. This chain links TRBV3-1 (or the pseudogene TRBV3-2) with TRBJ1-6, with unresolved D. Germline CDR1 is LGHDT and CDR2 is YNNKEL (reference sequence). The CDR3 sequence is 12 residues long. V was cut by 1 base and J by 9 bases, with 4 bases left in between. In DNA, the CDR3 is TGTGCCAGCAGCCAAGTAGGTTCACCCCTCCACTTT. It yields the protein CASSQVGSPLHF.

This clone was counted once. The CDR3 nucleotides are TGTGCCAGCAGCCCCGGTAGCGGGGGGACCTACGAGCAGTACTTC. Encoded protein: CASSPGSGGTYEQYF. This sequence joins TRBV3-1 (or the pseudogene TRBV3-2) and TRBJ2-7, with TRBD2 matching 10 bases. The CDR3 contains 15 residues. The J segment lost 2 bases and the V segment lost 4 bases, leaving 5 bases of the junction unmatched. In germline, CDR1 is LGHDT, CDR2 YNNKEL (reference sequence).

This clone was seen only once. CDR3 DNA: TGTGCCAGTAAAGGTTCCTATAACTATGGCTACACCTTC. This codes for CASKGSYNYGYTF. The V gene is TRBV19, the J gene TRBJ1-2; D is uncertain. Trimming stripped 7 bases from V and 1 base from J, with 10 bases between. The CDR3 loop spans 13 amino acids. Germline V gene lookup returns CDR1 LNHDA and CDR2 SQIVND (reference sequence).

The CDR3 reads CASSRGVDSNQPQHF. The CDR3 DNA is TGTGCCAGCAGTCGGGGGGTTGATAGCAATCAGCCCCAGCATTTT. The chain employs TRBV6-2 or TRBV6-3 and TRBJ1-5; possibly TRBD1 for D (5 bases). The CDR3 spans 15 residues. Trimming removed 5 bases from V and 0 bases from J, with 11 bases in between. From germline, CDR1 is MNHEY and CDR2 SVGEGT.

A few counts support this clone. This may stem from a read error, because a much larger clone lies one nucleotide away. This sample includes further DNA sequences coding for the same CDR3. The V call is TRBV5-1, the J call TRBJ1-6, with 8 nucleotides matching TRBD1. CDR3 length: 14 amino acids. V was pared by 2 bases and J by 7 bases, with 2 bases of the junction left unmatched. Germline loops: CDR1 SGHRS, CDR2 YFSETQ. CDR3 DNA sequence: TGCGCCAGCAGCTTACAGGGGGAAAATTCACCCCTCCACTTT. It specifies CASSLQGENSPLHF.

The rearrangement joins TRBV27 to TRBJ1-2, with 7 bases matching TRBD1. J lost 4 bases, V lost 5 bases, and 4 bases had no gene match. The germline CDR1 and CDR2 sequences are MNHEY and SMNVEV (reference sequence). The CDR3 contains 13 residues. For the CDR3, the DNA is TGTGCCAGCAGTCATGGGACAGCCTATGGCTACACCTTC. This gives the protein CASSHGTAYGYTF.

CDR3 sequence reads: CARSLVRGQDRGRTNYGYTF. The DNA for the CDR3 is TGTGCCAGAAGCTTGGTGAGGGGACAGGACAGGGGACGCACTAACTATGGCTACACCTTC. The chain joins TRBV5-3 to TRBJ1-2; TRBD1 aligns across 9 bases. TRBV5-3 is annotated as an ORF whose role is uncertain. With V trimmed by 0 bases and J by 0 bases, 15 bases remained unmatched. The CDR3 is 20 amino acids.

The V and J genes are TRBV7-9 and TRBJ2-6, with D perhaps TRBD1 (5 bases). Germline V gene data show CDR1 as SEHNR and CDR2 as FQNEAQ (reference sequence). The germline V and J ends were trimmed by 3 bases and 0 bases, with 18 bases remaining between them. This CDR3 contains 19 residues. CDR3 bases: TGTGCCAGCAGCTTTGGATTAAGGGGCCTTCGCTCTGGGGCCAACGTCCTGACTTTC. It yields the protein CASSFGLRGLRSGANVLTF.

This chain joins TRBV6-5 and TRBJ1-5, with TRBD1 as a possible D gene (6 bases). V gave up 0 bases and J gave up 5 bases, with 11 bases separating them. The CDR3 is 15 amino acids. The germline gives CDR1 MNHEY, CDR2 SVGAGI. CDR3 sequence (DNA): TGTGCCAGCAGTTACTCATGGGGGCCCGATCAGCCCCAGCATTTT. Translation gives CASSYSWGPDQPQHF.

The J gene is TRBJ2-7, the V gene TRBV11-3, with D maybe TRBD1 (6 bases). CDR1 and CDR2 from the germline V gene are SGHNT and YENEEA. V lost 5 bases and J 5 bases, leaving 16 bases between the germline ends. This CDR3 has 14 amino acids. The CDR3 here is CASSQYGQSHEQYF. CDR3 DNA sequence: TGTGCCAGCAGCCAATACGGACAGTCTCACGAGCAGTACTTC.

The V gene is TRBV6-6, the J gene TRBJ1-1; D remains unclear. The CDR3 runs 12 residues. Trimming removed 0 bases at V and 11 bases at J, with 10 bases between. Germline CDR1 is MNHNY and CDR2 is SVGAGI (reference sequence). CDR3 coding DNA: TGTGCCAGCAGTTACTCGTCTCAAGGGGCTTTCTTT. Encoded protein: CASSYSSQGAFF.

The chain is built from TRBV7-3 and TRBJ1-1, with 8 bases lining up with TRBD1. There are 14 residues in the CDR3. Germline V CDR1 and CDR2: SGHTA, FQGTGA. V was pared by 6 bases and J by 1 base, with 4 bases of the junction left unmatched. CDR3 sequence reads: CASRLTGGNTEAFF. The CDR3 DNA is TGTGCCAGCAGACTTACAGGGGGGAACACTGAAGCTTTCTTT.

The table lists this clone with a count of one. The J gene is TRBJ2-5, the V gene TRBV5-1; TRBD2 agrees at 8 bases. The germline V gene encodes CDR1 SGHRS and CDR2 YFSETQ. This CDR3 is built from 15 residues. V dropped 4 bases and J dropped 5; count of bases not matched to a gene: 10. Here the CDR3 DNA reads TGCGCCAGCAGCCGGGGGGCAGCGGGGGTTGAGACCCAGTACTTC. Its protein product is CASSRGAAGVETQYF.